This T cell receptor (beta chain) originates from a study of PD-L1 blockade in urothelial cancer. Study in general: Males with bladder-origin urothelial cancer constituted about 85% of the roughly 29 patients. Median blood clonality was roughly 0.072, with 82,636 unique TCRs.

Time point of the sample: pretreatment peripheral blood. This CDR3 is built from 14 residues. CDR1 and CDR2 (germline): GTSNPN, SVGIG (reference sequence). V lost 2 bases, J lost 4 bases, and 12 bases lay in between. PCRs each included synthetic TCR analog templates spiked in. Only in-frame clones appear in the TCRdb table, and some are missing; sequencing was by immunoSEQ multiplex PCR. The sample consists of some 71,000 clones, approximately 80% of them appearing once. This clone was counted a few times. The source of this sequence is a man aged 40-55 years with urothelial cancer. The sample was PBMCs, taken around atezolizumab (anti-PD-L1) treatment. The chain employs TRBV30 and TRBJ2-1; D uncertain. Written as DNA, the CDR3 is TGTGCCTGGAGTCCCGACTTGTTATACAATGAGCAGTTCTTC. Translation gives CAWSPDLLYNEQFF.